This T cell receptor beta chain appears in the sequencing data of a study of shared clonotypes between healthy human individuals. Overall study findings and caveats: Across a handful of donors, naive CD4 shared roughly 5.2%, naive CD8 less than 4%, memory CD4 roughly 2.3%, memory CD8 about 0.4%.

About this clone: Its specificity is unknown.

It was across several immunoSEQ plates that each subset's genomic DNA was evenly split. In the authors' methods: Filtering differed because ImmunoSEQ produced junction-only sequences that carried no quality scores. TCRdb's copy holds only in-frame clones and misses some; the assay was immunoSEQ multiplex PCR. Clone size and V and J calls were adopted from that table, with D and trimming inferred from the DNA. The repertoire holds about 1 million clones, approximately 68% seen once, with around 1.5% in the top ten. Researchers partitioned CD4+ cells into CD45RA+ naive and CD45RA-negative memory subsets. The germline V gene has CDR1 ENHRY and CDR2 SYGVKD. The CDR3 spans 15 residues. The ends were cut back, 10 bases at V and 5 bases at J, with 21 bases in the middle.

This receptor was obtained from a young man in good health. The V gene is TRBV10-3, the J gene TRBJ2-1; the D is unclear. Sequenced sample: memory CD4+ T cells sorted from blood. Subset described: CD45RA-negative fraction. DNA of the CDR3: TGTGCCACCGGATTAGACATAGCCCCCAACAATGAGCAGTTCTTC. Its protein product is CATGLDIAPNNEQFF.